The clone carrying this T cell receptor (beta chain) was picked up a small number of times. This record comes from a study of blood T cells in healthy people across ages. Study-level background: The capture of about one barcoded beta molecule per two T cells was achieved by template switching.

The CDR3 is 17 amino acids. Trimming removed 2 bases from V and 4 bases from J; junction bases left unmatched: 6. Germline V gene data show CDR1 as MNHNY and CDR2 as SVGAGI (reference sequence). A second roughly 6 to 11 cycle PCR used barcoded and J-beta primers. One entry per CDR3 protein results from TCRdb running MiXCR on the 5' RACE reads. The sample holds 700,000 to 850,000 distinct CDR3 sequences; about 55% are singletons and the top ten take around 41%. The V gene is TRBV6-6, the J gene TRBJ1-4, with 11 bases aligning to TRBD1. The specimen was blood. This receptor was identified in a man at least 80 years old in good health. CDR3 region: CASSYPGQGARNEKLFF. In DNA form, the CDR3 reads TGTGCCAGCAGTTACCCCGGACAGGGGGCCCGTAATGAAAAACTGTTTTTT.